The present T cell receptor beta chain was sequenced within a study of T cell responses to AZD1222 COVID-19 vaccine. The V end was cut by 3 bases, the J end by 4 bases, with 12 bases between. Germline V gene lookup returns CDR1 LNHNV and CDR2 YYDKDF (reference sequence). CDR3 length: 15 amino acids. TCRdb's table, derived via immunoSEQ multiplex PCR, lists solely in-frame clones and lacks some. The sample consists of around 120,000 clones, 87% of them appearing once. The TCR was taken from an adult in good health. V usage is TRBV15 and J usage is TRBJ1-4; D is uncertain. Sequences were derived from peripheral blood, sampled on day 0 of AZD1222 vaccination. CDR3 protein: CATSRPNGRNEKLFF. As DNA, the CDR3 is TGTGCCACCAGCAGGCCTAACGGTCGTAATGAAAAACTGTTTTTT.